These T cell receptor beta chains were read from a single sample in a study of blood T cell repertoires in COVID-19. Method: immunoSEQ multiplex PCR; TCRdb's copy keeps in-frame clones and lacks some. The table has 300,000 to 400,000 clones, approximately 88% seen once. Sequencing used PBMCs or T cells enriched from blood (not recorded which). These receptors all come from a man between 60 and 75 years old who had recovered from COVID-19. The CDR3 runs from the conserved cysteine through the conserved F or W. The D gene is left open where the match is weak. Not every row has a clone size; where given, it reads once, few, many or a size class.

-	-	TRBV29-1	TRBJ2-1	CSVEDNKGSSYNEQFF	TGCAGCGTTGAAGATAATAAGGGGTCCTCCTACAATGAGCAGTTCTTC
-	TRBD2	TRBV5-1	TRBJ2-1	CASSSLAGGRDEQFF	TGCGCCAGCAGCTCTCTAGCGGGAGGGCGGGATGAGCAGTTCTTC
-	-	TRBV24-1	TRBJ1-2	CATSDSGFGGYTF	TGTGCCACCAGTGATTCAGGGTTTGGCGGCTACACCTTC
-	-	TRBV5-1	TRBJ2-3	CASSLAGVSETQYF	TGCGCCAGCAGCTTGGCCGGTGTTTCGGAGACGCAGTATTTT
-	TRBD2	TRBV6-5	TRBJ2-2	CASSVREGWAGELFF	TGTGCCAGCAGCGTGCGGGAGGGATGGGCCGGGGAGCTGTTTTTT
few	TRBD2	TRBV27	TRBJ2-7	CASSSPSGRWYEQYF	TGTGCCAGCAGTTCACCTAGCGGGAGGTGGTACGAGCAGTACTTC
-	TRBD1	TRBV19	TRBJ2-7	CASNSGQGVEQYF	TGTGCCAGTAACTCGGGACAGGGGGTCGAGCAGTACTTC
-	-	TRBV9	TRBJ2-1	CASSQVGTVVSYNEQFF	TGTGCCAGCAGCCAGGTCGGCACGGTTGTATCCTACAATGAGCAGTTCTTC
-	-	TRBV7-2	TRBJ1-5	CASSLAGSYQPQHF	TGTGCCAGCAGCTTAGCAGGGAGTTATCAGCCCCAGCATTTT
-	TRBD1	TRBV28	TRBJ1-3	CASSVTGGSGNTIYF	TGTGCCAGCAGTGTAACAGGGGGATCTGGAAACACCATATATTTT
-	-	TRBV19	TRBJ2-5	CASSPSPDSIGTQYF	TGTGCCAGTAGTCCCTCCCCCGACTCAATAGGGACCCAGTACTTC
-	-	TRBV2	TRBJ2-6	CASSARAHSGANVLTF	TGTGCCAGCAGTGCACGAGCCCACTCTGGGGCCAACGTCCTGACTTTC
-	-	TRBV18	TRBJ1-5	CASSPSTASVGPQHF	TGTGCCAGCTCACCGTCGACAGCCTCCGTCGGGCCCCAGCATTTT
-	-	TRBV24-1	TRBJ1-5	CATSDAVLGQPQHF	TGTGCCACCAGTGATGCGGTCCTCGGGCAGCCCCAGCATTTT
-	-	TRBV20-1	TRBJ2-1	CSAYPSNEQFF	TGCAGTGCTTACCCTAGCAATGAGCAGTTCTTC
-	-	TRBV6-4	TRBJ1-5	CASRTGHRSNQPQHF	TGTGCCAGCAGAACGGGACACCGTAGCAATCAGCCCCAGCATTTT
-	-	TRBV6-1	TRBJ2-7	CASSEGLERLTYEQYF	TGTGCCAGCAGTGAAGGATTGGAGAGACTTACCTACGAGCAGTACTTC
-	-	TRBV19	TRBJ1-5	CASMPPRSNQPQHF	TGTGCCAGTATGCCCCCTCGGAGCAATCAGCCCCAGCATTTT
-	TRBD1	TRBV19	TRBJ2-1	CASSMFFRTGGWGEQFF	TGTGCCAGTAGTATGTTTTTTCGGACAGGGGGATGGGGTGAGCAGTTCTTC
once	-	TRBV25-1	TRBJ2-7	CASSDSATSFYEQYF	TGTGCCAGCAGTGACTCGGCGACTAGTTTCTACGAGCAGTACTTC
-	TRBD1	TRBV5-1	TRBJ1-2	CASSSGQGASGYTF	TGCGCCAGCAGCTCAGGACAGGGGGCGAGTGGCTACACCTTC
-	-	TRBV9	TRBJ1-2	CASSVGQGNYGYTF	TGTGCCAGCAGCGTAGGGCAGGGGAACTATGGCTACACCTTC
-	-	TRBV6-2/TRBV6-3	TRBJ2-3	CASSWGGDTQYF	TGTGCCAGCAGTTGGGGAGGAGATACGCAGTATTTT
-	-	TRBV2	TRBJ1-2	CASLQVLRGYTF	TGTGCCAGCTTACAGGTTTTGAGAGGCTACACCTTC
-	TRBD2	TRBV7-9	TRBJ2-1	CASSGKRLAGGMDEQFF	TGTGCCAGCAGCGGAAAGAGACTAGCGGGAGGAATGGATGAGCAGTTCTTC
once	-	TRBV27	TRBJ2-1	CASSQSQSYNEQFF	TGTGCCAGCAGTCAATCACAGTCCTACAATGAGCAGTTCTTC
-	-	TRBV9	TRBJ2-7	CASSPQGTGPYEQYF	TGTGCCAGCAGCCCACAGGGGACTGGGCCCTACGAGCAGTACTTC
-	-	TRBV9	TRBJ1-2	CASSVGAGTAYGYTF	TGTGCCAGCAGCGTAGGGGCAGGGACTGCCTATGGCTACACCTTC
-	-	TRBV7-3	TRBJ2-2	CASSSTANTGELFF	TGTGCCAGCAGCTCTACGGCGAACACCGGGGAGCTGTTTTTT
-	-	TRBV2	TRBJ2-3	CASNRPGDPTDTQYF	TGTGCCAGCAATCGACCAGGGGACCCCACAGATACGCAGTATTTT
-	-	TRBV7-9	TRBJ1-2	CASSLAGGVHGYTF	TGTGCCAGCAGCTTAGCAGGAGGGGTTCATGGCTACACCTTC
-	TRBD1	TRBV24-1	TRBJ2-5	CATSAIGQGVQETQYF	TGTGCCACCAGTGCTATTGGGCAGGGGGTCCAAGAGACCCAGTACTTC
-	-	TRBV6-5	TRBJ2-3	CASSYSLTDTDTQYF	TGTGCCAGCAGTTACTCTCTTACAGACACAGATACGCAGTATTTT
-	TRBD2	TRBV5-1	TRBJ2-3	CASTTSGTSTDTQYF	TGCGCCAGCACAACTAGCGGTACTTCCACAGATACGCAGTATTTT
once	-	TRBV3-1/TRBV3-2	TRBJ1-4	CASSLGQLNEKLFF	TGTGCCAGCAGCCTTGGACAGCTTAATGAAAAACTGTTTTTT
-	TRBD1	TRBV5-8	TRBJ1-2	CASSFGTGPYGYTF	TGTGCCAGCAGCTTTGGGACAGGACCCTATGGCTACACCTTC
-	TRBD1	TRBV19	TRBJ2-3	CASSFQGAYGTDTQYF	TGTGCCAGTAGTTTCCAGGGGGCCTACGGCACAGATACGCAGTATTTT